The rows below give T cell receptor beta chains drawn from one sample of a study of human T cells and chemical hapten exposure. MiXCR, run by TCRdb on the RACE reads, gives a single entry per CDR3 protein. This table holds 79,000 or so distinct CDR3 sequences, around 30% found once. The specimen comprised whole blood, sampled in connection with sensitization to the hapten diphenylcyclopropenone (DPC). These TCRs come from a man aged 40-50 years with alopecia areata. Some clones in this sample may be carry-over from other donors' samples. Each CDR3 is given with its conserved first and last residue. Each record gives: V gene, J gene, D gene, clone size, CDR3 protein, CDR3 DNA. D genes are given only for firm matches. Not every row has a clone size; where given, it reads once, few, many or a size class.

>TRBV12-3/TRBV12-4|TRBJ2-1|-|-
CASSLGQRTPYNEQFF
TGTGCCAGCAGTTTAGGTCAGCGGACCCCCTACAATGAGCAGTTCTTC
>TRBV7-2|TRBJ1-1|-|many
CASSLGPRRRGTNTEAFF
TGTGCCAGCAGCTTAGGCCCGAGGAGGAGGGGAACGAACACTGAAGCTTTCTTT
>TRBV2|TRBJ2-3|TRBD2|-
CASSPWGTSGSGADTQYF
TGTGCCAGCAGCCCATGGGGGACTAGCGGGAGTGGGGCAGATACGCAGTATTTT
>TRBV18|TRBJ1-1|-|-
CASSTGMNTEAFF
TGTGCCAGCTCAACAGGGATGAACACTGAAGCTTTCTTT
>TRBV7-9|TRBJ2-2|-|-
CASSPNLQNTGELFF
TGTGCCAGCAGCCCTAACCTACAGAACACCGGGGAGCTGTTTTTT
>TRBV7-9|TRBJ2-7|TRBD2|-
CASSSAVGGSADEQYF
TGTGCCAGCAGCTCGGCGGTGGGCGGGAGCGCGGACGAGCAGTACTTC
>TRBV7-2|TRBJ2-3|-|-
CASSLDNTDTQYF
TGTGCCAGCAGCTTAGACAACACAGATACGCAGTATTTT
>TRBV5-5|TRBJ2-2|TRBD1|-
CASSFLTGGTGELFF
TGTGCCAGCAGCTTCTTGACAGGGGGGACCGGGGAGCTGTTTTTT
>TRBV12-3/TRBV12-4|TRBJ2-3|-|-
CASSAESWFAYF
TGTGCCAGCAGTGCTGAATCATGGTTTGCGTATTTT
>TRBV27|TRBJ2-3|TRBD1|-
CASSPLGTDTDTQYF
TGTGCCAGCAGTCCTCTCGGGACAGACACAGATACGCAGTATTTT
>TRBV12-3/TRBV12-4|TRBJ2-5|TRBD2|-
CASRPAGGTETQYF
TGTGCCAGCAGACCAGCGGGAGGTACAGAGACCCAGTACTTC
>TRBV5-1|TRBJ2-2|-|many
CASSLNTGELFF
TGCGCCAGCAGCTTGAATACCGGGGAGCTGTTTTTT
>TRBV7-9|TRBJ2-1|-|few
CASSLAWASYNEQFF
TGTGCCAGCAGCTTAGCCTGGGCTAGCTACAATGAGCAGTTCTTC
>TRBV6-1|TRBJ2-1|TRBD2|-
CASSPGGEYNEQFF
TGTGCCAGCAGCCCTGGGGGGGAGTACAATGAGCAGTTCTTC
>TRBV7-2|TRBJ1-5|-|few
CASSLGSGYSNQPQHF
TGTGCCAGCAGCTTAGGATCGGGATATAGCAATCAGCCCCAGCATTTT
>TRBV10-3|TRBJ2-3|-|-
CAISSLAVAQYF
TGTGCCATCAGTTCCTTAGCGGTTGCGCAGTATTTT
>TRBV7-9|TRBJ1-2|-|-
CASSLGEHYGYTF
TGTGCCAGCAGCTTAGGGGAGCACTATGGCTACACCTTC
>TRBV12-3/TRBV12-4|TRBJ2-7|TRBD2|many
CASSPTSGSYEQYF
TGTGCCAGCAGCCCGACTAGCGGGAGCTACGAGCAGTACTTC
>TRBV28|TRBJ2-7|-|-
CASRAGGGRKAF
TGTGCCAGCAGGGCAGGTGGGGGCCGTAAAGCGTTC
>TRBV27|TRBJ2-1|TRBD1|-
CASSLLTGQGANEQFF
TGTGCCAGCAGCCTTTTAACGGGACAGGGGGCCAATGAGCAGTTCTTC
>TRBV9|TRBJ2-5|-|-
CASSVGGEPQETQYF
TGTGCCAGCAGCGTAGGCGGGGAGCCCCAAGAGACCCAGTACTTC
>TRBV2|TRBJ1-5|TRBD1|few
CASLKNRGNNQPQHF
TGTGCCAGCTTGAAGAACAGGGGTAACAATCAGCCCCAGCATTTT
>TRBV7-8|TRBJ1-1|-|-
CASSPAPTEAFF
TGTGCCAGCAGCCCAGCCCCCACTGAAGCTTTCTTT
>TRBV5-1|TRBJ2-3|-|few
CASSSRATDTQYF
TGCGCCAGCAGCTCAAGGGCGACAGATACGCAGTATTTT